The rows below give T cell receptor beta chains drawn from one sample of a study of blood T cell repertoires in COVID-19. Produced via immunoSEQ multiplex PCR; TCRdb's table is partial and in-frame only. The table has 140,000 to 150,000 clones, roughly 88% seen once; the top ten hold roughly a tenth. Input material: peripheral blood. All receptors come from a man aged 55 to 69 with active or convalescent COVID-19. Both conserved end residues are part of each CDR3. A D gene is named only where the DNA matches it firmly. Clone size is not always given. Where it is, it says once, few, many or a class for expanded clones.

v_call: TRBV3-1/TRBV3-2; clone_size: .; j_call: TRBJ2-6; d_call: .; cdr3_nt: TGTGCCAGCAGCCAAACGAGGGACTCTGGGGCCAACGTCCTGACTTTC; cdr3_aa: CASSQTRDSGANVLTF
v_call: TRBV27; clone_size: once; j_call: TRBJ2-7; d_call: TRBD1; cdr3_nt: TGTGCCAGCAGTGACAGGGGGCAATCCTACGAGCAGTACTTC; cdr3_aa: CASSDRGQSYEQYF
v_call: TRBV18; clone_size: .; j_call: TRBJ2-1; d_call: TRBD2; cdr3_nt: TGTGCCAGCTCCCCGACTAGCGGGAGAAACAATGAGCAGTTCTTC; cdr3_aa: CASSPTSGRNNEQFF
v_call: TRBV10-3; clone_size: .; j_call: TRBJ2-5; d_call: TRBD1; cdr3_nt: TGTGCCATCAGTGAGTCTGGGACAGTTAGGGAGACCCAGTACTTC; cdr3_aa: CAISESGTVRETQYF
v_call: TRBV30; clone_size: .; j_call: TRBJ2-1; d_call: TRBD2; cdr3_nt: TGTGCCTGGACCGGCGGGAGGGTAGGCAATGAGCAGTTCTTC; cdr3_aa: CAWTGGRVGNEQFF
v_call: TRBV20-1; clone_size: .; j_call: TRBJ1-2; d_call: .; cdr3_nt: TGCAGTGCTAGAGATCCTCCGGGCACCTTC; cdr3_aa: CSARDPPGTF
v_call: TRBV15; clone_size: .; j_call: TRBJ2-5; d_call: .; cdr3_nt: TGTGCCACCAGCAGAGATCTGGACTGGAGCCAAGAGACCCAGTACTTC; cdr3_aa: CATSRDLDWSQETQYF
v_call: TRBV6-5; clone_size: .; j_call: TRBJ1-5; d_call: .; cdr3_nt: TGTGCCAGCGGCGGGCATGGCAATCAGCCCCAGCATTTT; cdr3_aa: CASGGHGNQPQHF
v_call: TRBV27; clone_size: .; j_call: TRBJ1-2; d_call: TRBD1; cdr3_nt: TGTGCCACCTCAAATGACAGGGAACCTAACTATGGCTACACCTTC; cdr3_aa: CATSNDREPNYGYTF
v_call: TRBV7-9; clone_size: .; j_call: TRBJ2-3; d_call: .; cdr3_nt: TGTGCCAGCAGCTCATGGCGGGGCTCCACAGATACGCAGTATTTT; cdr3_aa: CASSSWRGSTDTQYF
v_call: TRBV4-1; clone_size: .; j_call: TRBJ2-3; d_call: .; cdr3_nt: TGCGCCAGCAGCCAAGATCATTCGTCAGGGGCGGGCACAGATACGCAGTATTTT; cdr3_aa: CASSQDHSSGAGTDTQYF
v_call: TRBV6-2/TRBV6-3; clone_size: .; j_call: TRBJ2-5; d_call: TRBD2; cdr3_nt: TGTGCCAGCAGTTTAGCTAGCGGGATTGAGACCCAGTACTTC; cdr3_aa: CASSLASGIETQYF
v_call: TRBV6-4; clone_size: many; j_call: TRBJ1-1; d_call: .; cdr3_nt: TGTGCCAGCAGCCCCGGAGGGGCAGGCACTGAAGCTTTCTTT; cdr3_aa: CASSPGGAGTEAFF
v_call: TRBV6-5; clone_size: few; j_call: TRBJ1-1; d_call: .; cdr3_nt: TGTGCCAGCAGCCCCCTCTGGGAGGACTCAAGAGGGGCTTTCTTT; cdr3_aa: CASSPLWEDSRGAFF
v_call: TRBV19; clone_size: .; j_call: TRBJ2-1; d_call: .; cdr3_nt: TGTGCCAGTAAAACAAGCAGGGGTGACAATGAGCAGTTCTTC; cdr3_aa: CASKTSRGDNEQFF
v_call: TRBV11-3; clone_size: .; j_call: TRBJ1-1; d_call: .; cdr3_nt: TGTGCCAGCAGCTCGAAAAGCACAGCCGTTGAAGCTTTCTTT; cdr3_aa: CASSSKSTAVEAFF
v_call: TRBV7-8; clone_size: .; j_call: TRBJ2-7; d_call: TRBD1; cdr3_nt: TGTGCCAGCAGCCCCCCAACCGGGACAGGGGCCTACGAGCAGTACTTC; cdr3_aa: CASSPPTGTGAYEQYF
v_call: TRBV27; clone_size: once; j_call: TRBJ2-3; d_call: TRBD2; cdr3_nt: TGTGCCAGCAGTCCCGCCGGGACTAGCGGGCTCACAGATACGCAGTATTTT; cdr3_aa: CASSPAGTSGLTDTQYF
v_call: TRBV5-1; clone_size: .; j_call: TRBJ2-2; d_call: TRBD1; cdr3_nt: TGCGCCAGCAAGAAAACCGGGACAGAAAACACCGGGGAGCTGTTTTTT; cdr3_aa: CASKKTGTENTGELFF
v_call: TRBV5-1; clone_size: .; j_call: TRBJ2-1; d_call: .; cdr3_nt: TGCGCCAGCAGCTTGGTCGTCTACAATGAGCAGTTCTTC; cdr3_aa: CASSLVVYNEQFF
v_call: TRBV5-6; clone_size: .; j_call: TRBJ1-1; d_call: .; cdr3_nt: TGTGCCAGCAGCTCGGATCCCGGGGCTGAAGCTTTCTTT; cdr3_aa: CASSSDPGAEAFF
v_call: TRBV28; clone_size: .; j_call: TRBJ1-3; d_call: .; cdr3_nt: TGTGCCAGCAGTTCAGGCGGGTCTGGAAACACCATATATTTT; cdr3_aa: CASSSGGSGNTIYF
v_call: TRBV6-2/TRBV6-3; clone_size: .; j_call: TRBJ1-2; d_call: TRBD1; cdr3_nt: TGTGCCAGCAGTTCGACAGGGTACTATGGCTACACCTTC; cdr3_aa: CASSSTGYYGYTF
v_call: TRBV19; clone_size: .; j_call: TRBJ2-2; d_call: .; cdr3_nt: TGTGCCAGTAACCGCGCCCGGGGAGTCCGGTTGGGGGAGCTGTTTTTT; cdr3_aa: CASNRARGVRLGELFF
v_call: TRBV9; clone_size: .; j_call: TRBJ2-2; d_call: TRBD1; cdr3_nt: TGTGCCAGCAGCTTCACCGGGACAGTGAACACCGGGGAGCTGTTTTTT; cdr3_aa: CASSFTGTVNTGELFF
v_call: TRBV27; clone_size: .; j_call: TRBJ1-3; d_call: TRBD1; cdr3_nt: TGTGCCAGCAGTTTATCGGGACAGCTATCTGGAAACACCATATATTTT; cdr3_aa: CASSLSGQLSGNTIYF
v_call: TRBV29-1; clone_size: few; j_call: TRBJ2-1; d_call: TRBD1; cdr3_nt: TGCAGCGTTGAAGAATGGGGACAGGGTAGATGGAATGAGCAGTTCTTC; cdr3_aa: CSVEEWGQGRWNEQFF
v_call: TRBV28; clone_size: .; j_call: TRBJ1-1; d_call: TRBD1; cdr3_nt: TGTGCCAGCAGTTTCTCTCGCAGGGGGGTGGGTGGCACTGAAGCTTTCTTT; cdr3_aa: CASSFSRRGVGGTEAFF
v_call: TRBV11-3; clone_size: .; j_call: TRBJ1-1; d_call: TRBD1; cdr3_nt: TGTGCCAGCACCCAGGGACAGATGAACACTGAAGCTTTCTTT; cdr3_aa: CASTQGQMNTEAFF
v_call: TRBV19; clone_size: .; j_call: TRBJ1-1; d_call: .; cdr3_nt: TGTGCCAGTAGATCAGCCGGGAGCAACACTGAAGCTTTCTTT; cdr3_aa: CASRSAGSNTEAFF
v_call: TRBV30; clone_size: .; j_call: TRBJ1-2; d_call: TRBD1; cdr3_nt: TGTGCCTGGACGACAGGGGTCGGCTACACCTTC; cdr3_aa: CAWTTGVGYTF
v_call: TRBV6-2/TRBV6-3; clone_size: .; j_call: TRBJ2-5; d_call: .; cdr3_nt: TGTGCCAGCAGCCCTATCGACAAACAAGAGACCCAGTACTTC; cdr3_aa: CASSPIDKQETQYF
v_call: TRBV15; clone_size: .; j_call: TRBJ1-2; d_call: TRBD1; cdr3_nt: TGTGCCACCAGCACCTCACGGGACAGGGTCCGCTACACCTTC; cdr3_aa: CATSTSRDRVRYTF
v_call: TRBV5-1; clone_size: .; j_call: TRBJ1-5; d_call: TRBD1; cdr3_nt: TGCGCCAGCAGCTGGGGACAGGGAAAAAATCAGCCCCAGCATTTT; cdr3_aa: CASSWGQGKNQPQHF
v_call: TRBV5-1; clone_size: .; j_call: TRBJ2-3; d_call: TRBD2; cdr3_nt: TGCGCCAGCAGCAAGAGGGCGGGAGGGACAGATACGCAGTATTTT; cdr3_aa: CASSKRAGGTDTQYF
v_call: TRBV5-6; clone_size: few; j_call: TRBJ2-7; d_call: .; cdr3_nt: TGTGCCAGCAGCTTCGGCAGGGCCTACGAGCAGTACTTC; cdr3_aa: CASSFGRAYEQYF
v_call: TRBV5-1; clone_size: .; j_call: TRBJ1-3; d_call: .; cdr3_nt: TGCGCCAGCAGCTTGGCGGCAGGAAGGTCAGGAAACACCATATATTTT; cdr3_aa: CASSLAAGRSGNTIYF
v_call: TRBV19; clone_size: .; j_call: TRBJ1-4; d_call: TRBD1; cdr3_nt: TGTGCCAGTAGTATAAGATTGAGAACAGGGGAAGAAAAACTGTTTTTT; cdr3_aa: CASSIRLRTGEEKLFF
v_call: TRBV25-1; clone_size: .; j_call: TRBJ2-3; d_call: .; cdr3_nt: TGTGCCAGCAGTGGCCGACTAACAGATACGCAGTATTTT; cdr3_aa: CASSGRLTDTQYF
v_call: TRBV4-3; clone_size: once; j_call: TRBJ2-1; d_call: TRBD2; cdr3_nt: TGCGCCAGCAGCCAAGACGGGACTATCTCCTACAATGAGCAGTTCTTC; cdr3_aa: CASSQDGTISYNEQFF